This note documents a single T cell receptor beta chain sequence. V dropped 0 bases and J dropped 2; count of bases not matched to a gene: 14. Per germline, CDR1 KGHSH and CDR2 LQKENI. The CDR3 has 21 residues. This record belongs to a study of blood T cell repertoires in COVID-19. About the study: COVID-19 samples collected from the United States, Italy and Spain covered acute and convalescent phases. PBMCs, B-cell-depleted T cells, or T cells provided the cDNA or gDNA that made up the material.

Sequencing was performed with immunoSEQ multiplex PCR; in TCRdb, only in-frame clones are kept and a portion is missing. In the table there are more than 70,000 clones, approximately 82% of which are singletons. The clonotype comes from a woman aged 70-85 years with acute or convalescent COVID-19. The genes are TRBV18 and TRBJ2-3; 13 nucleotides agree with TRBD2. The sample was peripheral blood. CDR3 loop: CASSPPRKPGLAGSTTDTQYF. The CDR3 DNA reads as TGTGCCAGCTCACCACCGAGAAAGCCGGGACTAGCGGGATCGACCACAGATACGCAGTATTTT.